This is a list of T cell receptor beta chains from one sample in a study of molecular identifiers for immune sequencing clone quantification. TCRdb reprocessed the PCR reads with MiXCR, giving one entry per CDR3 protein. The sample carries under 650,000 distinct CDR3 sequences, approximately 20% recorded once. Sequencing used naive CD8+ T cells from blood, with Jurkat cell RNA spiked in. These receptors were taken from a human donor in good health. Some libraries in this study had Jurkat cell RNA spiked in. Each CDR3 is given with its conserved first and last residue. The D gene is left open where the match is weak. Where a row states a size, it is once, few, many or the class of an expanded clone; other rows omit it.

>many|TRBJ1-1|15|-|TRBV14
CASSEHSTESFPGFF
TGTGCCAGCAGCGAACACTCCACAGAAAGTTTCCCAGGTTTCTTT
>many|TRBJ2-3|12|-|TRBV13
CASSLLKDTQYF
TGTGCCAGCAGCTTGTTGAAGGATACGCAGTATTTT
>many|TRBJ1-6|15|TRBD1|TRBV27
CASSLSAGTVSPLHF
TGTGCCAGCAGTTTATCTGCCGGGACAGTTTCACCCCTCCACTTT
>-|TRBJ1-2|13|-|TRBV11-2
CASSPSSGHGYTF
TGTGCCAGCAGTCCCTCGTCTGGCCATGGCTACACCTTC
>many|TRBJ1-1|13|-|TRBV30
CAWSVAGGLEAFF
TGTGCCTGGAGTGTAGCAGGTGGGCTTGAAGCTTTCTTT
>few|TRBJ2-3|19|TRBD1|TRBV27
CASSLSMFGTGGVLDTQYF
TGTGCCAGCAGTTTATCTATGTTCGGGACAGGGGGCGTGCTGGATACGCAGTATTTT
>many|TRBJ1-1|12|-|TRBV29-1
CSTGGEGTEAFF
TGCAGCACGGGTGGGGAAGGCACTGAAGCTTTCTTT
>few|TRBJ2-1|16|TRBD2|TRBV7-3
CASSLIRREGRDEQSF
TGTGCCAGCAGCTTAATTCGGCGGGAGGGCCGCGATGAGCAGTCCTTC
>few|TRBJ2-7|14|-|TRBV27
CASSLGQETYEQYF
TGTGCCAGCAGTTTGGGGCAGGAGACCTACGAGCAGTACTTC
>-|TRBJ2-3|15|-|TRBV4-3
CAGSQGSVVTDTQYF
TGCGCCGGCAGCCAAGGGTCGGTGGTAACAGATACGCAGTATTTT
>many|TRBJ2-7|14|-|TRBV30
CAWSSDSNAYEQYF
TGTGCCTGGAGTTCCGACAGTAACGCGTACGAGCAGTACTTC
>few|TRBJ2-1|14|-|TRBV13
CASSVGEADNEQFF
TGTGCCAGCAGTGTAGGAGAGGCCGACAATGAGCAGTTCTTC
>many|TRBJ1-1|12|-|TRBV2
CANGPTNTEAFF
TGTGCCAACGGACCGACGAACACTGAAGCTTTCTTT
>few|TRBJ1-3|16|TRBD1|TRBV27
CASSTTGGLAGNTIYF
TGTGCCAGCAGCACGACAGGGGGTTTGGCTGGAAACACCATATATTTT
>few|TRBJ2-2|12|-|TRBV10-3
CATSGDTGELFF
TGTGCCACCTCAGGGGACACCGGGGAGCTGTTTTTT
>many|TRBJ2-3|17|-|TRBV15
CATSRVQTTQFTDTQYF
TGTGCCACCAGCAGAGTGCAGACTACCCAATTCACAGATACGCAGTATTTT
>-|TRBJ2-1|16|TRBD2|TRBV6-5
CASSYSTSGGWNEQFF
TGTGCCAGCAGTTACTCGACTAGCGGGGGGTGGAATGAGCAGTTCTTC
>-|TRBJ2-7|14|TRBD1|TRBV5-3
CANSRGQSTYEQYF
TGTGCCAACAGCAGGGGACAGTCTACCTACGAGCAGTACTTC
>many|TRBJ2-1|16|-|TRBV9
CASSVGLRVSYNEQFF
TGTGCCAGCAGCGTAGGGTTGCGGGTCTCCTACAATGAGCAGTTCTTC
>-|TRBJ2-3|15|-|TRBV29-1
CSVVGAELTTDTQYF
TGCAGCGTTGTCGGAGCGGAACTTACCACAGATACGCAGTATTTT
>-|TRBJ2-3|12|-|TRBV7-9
CASSPYPDTQYF
TGTGCCAGCAGTCCCTATCCAGATACGCAGTATTTT
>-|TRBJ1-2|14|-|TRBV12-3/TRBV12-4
CASSSQTTNYDYTF
TGTGCCAGCAGTTCACAGACAACGAACTATGACTACACCTTC
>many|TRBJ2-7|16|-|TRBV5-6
CASSLGARLLAYEQYF
TGTGCCAGCAGCTTGGGAGCGCGTCTTCTCGCCTACGAGCAGTACTTC
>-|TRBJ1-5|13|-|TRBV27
CARSLSSNQPQHF
TGTGCCCGCAGTTTAAGTTCCAATCAGCCCCAGCACTTT
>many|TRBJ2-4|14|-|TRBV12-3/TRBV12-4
CASSHRDYKNIQYF
TGTGCCAGCAGCCACCGGGATTACAAAAACATTCAGTACTTC
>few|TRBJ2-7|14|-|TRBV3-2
CASSRQGRGLEQYF
TGTGCCAGCAGCCGACAGGGCCGGGGGCTCGAGCAGTACTTC
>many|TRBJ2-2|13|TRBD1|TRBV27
CASSLQGAGELFF
TGTGCCAGCAGCCTCCAGGGGGCCGGGGAGCTGTTTTTT
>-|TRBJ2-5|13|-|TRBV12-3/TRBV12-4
CASSFEGQETQYF
TGTGCCAGCAGTTTCGAGGGCCAAGAGACCCAGTACTTC
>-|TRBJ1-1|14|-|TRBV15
CATSRDPVNTEAFF
TGTGCCACCAGCAGAGATCCGGTGAACACTGAAGCTTTCTTT
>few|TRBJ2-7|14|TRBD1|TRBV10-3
CAISAPQGNYEQYF
TGTGCCATCAGTGCGCCACAGGGGAATTACGAGCAGTACTTC
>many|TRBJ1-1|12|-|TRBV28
CASSPPRSEAFF
TGTGCCAGCAGTCCCCCCCGGTCTGAAGCTTTCTTT